The clone carrying this TCR beta chain was found a few times. This sample is part of a study of cytomegalovirus exposure and HLA in healthy donors. Researchers ran the PCR with 60 Vbeta and 13 Jbeta primers. This table comes from immunoSEQ multiplex PCR, and its TCRdb copy is limited to in-frame clones, with some not included. The sample gives about 140,000 clones, around 77% of which show up once; roughly 2% is in the top ten. Trimming removed 0 bases at V and 0 bases at J, with 9 bases between. CDR3 size: 15 residues. CDR1 is SGHRS, CDR2 YFSETQ, per germline. This TCR came from a man younger than 45 in good health and CMV-seronegative. Sample: PBMCs. The chain joins TRBV5-1 to TRBJ1-1, with D hard to call. The CDR3 sequence is CASSLVPSMNTEAFF. DNA for the CDR3: TGCGCCAGCAGCTTGGTTCCATCCATGAACACTGAAGCTTTCTTT.